One and the same sample provided the 9 T cell receptor beta chains below, sequenced in a study of cytomegalovirus exposure and HLA in healthy donors. PCR employed 60 Vbeta and 13 Jbeta primers. Sequencing used immunoSEQ multiplex PCR; TCRdb keeps in-frame clones, though not all of them. This table holds over 60,000 clones, just under 75% found once. The material sequenced was PBMCs. The origin of the receptors is a woman aged 25 to 39 in good health and CMV-seronegative.

This clone was observed once. This chain uses TRBV28 with TRBJ2-4; maybe TRBD1 (5 bases). Deletions cut 2 bases from V and 10 bases from J, with 21 bases between. Germline V gene lookup returns CDR1 MDHEN and CDR2 SYDVKM. The CDR3 sequence is 16 residues long. The CDR3 bases are TGTGCCAGCAGTTTACGCCCCCCTGTCTCTAGGGGTATTCAGTACTTC. Encoded protein: CASSLRPPVSRGIQYF.

This clone has more than one count but fewer than ten. The V gene is TRBV19, the J gene TRBJ2-1; TRBD2 matches 9 bases. CDR1 and CDR2 (germline): LNHDA, SQIVND (reference sequence). Germline trimming cut 1 base from V and 8 bases from J; bases unmatched to any gene: 9. The CDR3 consists of 16 residues. The CDR3 sequence: CASSIVGLREGHEQFF. The CDR3 DNA reads TGTGCCAGTAGTATAGTTGGGTTGCGGGAGGGCCATGAGCAGTTCTTC.

The chain recombines TRBV4-1 with TRBJ2-1, with 10 positions matching TRBD1. V gave up 4 bases and J gave up 2 bases; unmatched junction bases: 2. The CDR3 runs 15 residues. CDR1 and CDR2 from the germline V gene are MGHRA and YSYEKL. In nucleotides, the CDR3 is TGCGCCAGCAGCCGGGGACAGGGGACCTACAATGAGCAGTTCTTC. This gives the protein CASSRGQGTYNEQFF.

The V gene is TRBV27, the J gene TRBJ2-2; no firm D call. V was shortened by 5 bases and J by 8 bases, with 9 bases between the two germline ends. Germline V gene lookup returns CDR1 MNHEY and CDR2 SMNVEV (reference sequence). This CDR3 has 12 amino acids. CDR3: CASSPFRGELFF. CDR3 DNA: TGTGCCAGCAGTCCCTTCCGTGGGGAGCTGTTTTTT.

The gene calls are TRBV27 and TRBJ1-1; 10 positions match TRBD1. This CDR3 spans 16 amino acids. The V gene's germline CDR1 is MNHEY and CDR2 SMNVEV (reference sequence). Trimming removed 6 bases from V and 0 bases from J; junction bases left unmatched: 7. CDR3 residues: CASSRTGGLLNTEAFF. CDR3 coding DNA: TGTGCCAGCAGCCGGACAGGGGGACTCTTGAACACTGAAGCTTTCTTT.

V usage is TRBV6-1 and J usage is TRBJ2-7, with 12 bases aligning to TRBD1. Germline loops: CDR1 MNHNS, CDR2 SASEGT. V was clipped by 4 bases and J by 7 bases; unmatched bases: 8. CDR3 length: 15 residues. In DNA, the CDR3 is TGTGCCAGCAGTGGTCCGGGACAGGGGGCGTGGGAGCAGTACGTC. It is translated as CASSGPGQGAWEQYV.

The chain carries TRBV2 and TRBJ1-1, with D uncertain. Looked up from germline, CDR1 is SNHLY and CDR2 is FYNNEI. This CDR3 has 14 residues. Trimming removed 1 base at V and 1 base at J, with 7 bases between. Here the CDR3 reads CASSEDQRNTEAFF. The CDR3 DNA sequence: TGTGCCAGCAGTGAAGATCAGCGGAACACTGAAGCTTTCTTT.

This clone turned up a few times. The rearrangement joins TRBV7-2 to TRBJ2-6, with D possibly being TRBD2 (7 bases). Trimming left V 3 bases short and J 0 bases short, with 12 bases between. This CDR3 is built from 17 residues. Germline-derived CDR1 and CDR2 are SGHTA and FQGNSA. CDR3: CASSLIGGASGANVLTF. In nucleotides, the CDR3 is TGTGCCAGCAGCTTGATAGGGGGGGCCTCTGGGGCCAACGTCCTGACTTTC. Using reference TRBV7-2 and TRBJ2-6 for the parts outside the CDR3, the full variable domain is GAGVSQSPSNKVTEKGKDVELRCDPISGHTALYWYRQSLGQGLEFLIYFQGNSAPDKSGLPSDRFSAERTGGSVSTLTIQRTQQEDSAVYLCASSLIGGASGANVLTFGAGSRLTVL.

The chain couples TRBV29-1 to TRBJ1-2, with TRBD1 identical over 11 bases. Germline values: CDR1 SQVTM, CDR2 ANQGSEA. V shed 3 bases and J 7 bases; nucleotides not matched to a gene: 4. The CDR3 consists of 13 residues. This CDR3 reads CSVEGQGVAGYTF. For the CDR3, the DNA is TGCAGCGTTGAGGGACAGGGGGTTGCTGGCTACACCTTC.